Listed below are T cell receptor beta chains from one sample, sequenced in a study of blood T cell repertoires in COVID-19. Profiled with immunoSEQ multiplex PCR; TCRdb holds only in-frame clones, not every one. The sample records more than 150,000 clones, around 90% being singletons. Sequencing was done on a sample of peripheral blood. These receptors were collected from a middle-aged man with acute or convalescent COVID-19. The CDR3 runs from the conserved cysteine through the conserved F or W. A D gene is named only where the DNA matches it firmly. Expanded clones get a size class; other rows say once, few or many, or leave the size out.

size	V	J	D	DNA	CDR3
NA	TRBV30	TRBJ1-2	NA	TGTGCCTGGAGTGCCCCAGGCTCCTACACCTTC	CAWSAPGSYTF
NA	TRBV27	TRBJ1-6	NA	TGTGCCAGCCTGGGGGGATATAATTCACCCCTCCACTTT	CASLGGYNSPLHF
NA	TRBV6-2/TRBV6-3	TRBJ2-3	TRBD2	TGTGCCAGCAGCACCCCTAGCGGGAGTCTGTCATACACAGATACGCAGTATTTT	CASSTPSGSLSYTDTQYF
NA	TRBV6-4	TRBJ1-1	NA	TGTGCCAGCAGGGAAGAGGGCCGGAACACTGAAGCTTTCTTT	CASREEGRNTEAFF
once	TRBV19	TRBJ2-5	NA	TGTGCCAGTAGTATACCCGCCCCTCTTCGACAGTATGAGACCCAGTACTTC	CASSIPAPLRQYETQYF
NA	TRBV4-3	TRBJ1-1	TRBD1	TGCGCCAGCAGCCAAACAGGGGCATTTGAAGCTTTCTTT	CASSQTGAFEAFF
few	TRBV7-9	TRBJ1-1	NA	TGTGCCAGCAGCTCCCCCGACCCCCACTCGGGGTTGAACACTGAAGCTTTCTTT	CASSSPDPHSGLNTEAFF
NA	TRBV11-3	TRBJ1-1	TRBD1	TGTGCCAGCAGCGCGGACAGGTCGAACACTGAAGCTTTCTTT	CASSADRSNTEAFF
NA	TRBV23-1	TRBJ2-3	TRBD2	TGCGCCAGCAGTCAATATGCGGGGGGGTTGGCAGATACGCAGTATTTT	CASSQYAGGLADTQYF
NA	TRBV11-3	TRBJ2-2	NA	TGTGCCAGCAGCTTAGCCCCAGGAAGCACCGGGGAGCTGTTTTTT	CASSLAPGSTGELFF
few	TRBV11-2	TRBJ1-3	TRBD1	TGTGCCAGCAGCACAGGGGCTACCCACTCTGGAAACACCATATATTTT	CASSTGATHSGNTIYF
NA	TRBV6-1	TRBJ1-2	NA	TGTGCCAGCAGGGAGGGGAGAGCGAACTATGGCTACACCTTC	CASREGRANYGYTF
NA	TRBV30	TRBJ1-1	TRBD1	TGTGCCTGGACCCAAGACAGGGGCGACACTGAAGCTTTCTTT	CAWTQDRGDTEAFF
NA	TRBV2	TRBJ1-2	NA	TGTGCCAGCAGTGAACGTAGGGACACTTATGGCTACACCTTC	CASSERRDTYGYTF
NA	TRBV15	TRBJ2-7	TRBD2	TGTGCCACCAGCAGAGATGTGGGGGACTACTCCTACGAGCAGTACTTC	CATSRDVGDYSYEQYF
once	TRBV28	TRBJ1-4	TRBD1	TGTGCCAGCAGTTTACCGGGACAGGGAGCACTGTTTTTT	CASSLPGQGALFF
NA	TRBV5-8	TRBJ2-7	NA	TGTGCCAGCAGCTTCGGTTCGTGGGGCAACTACGAGCAGTACTTC	CASSFGSWGNYEQYF
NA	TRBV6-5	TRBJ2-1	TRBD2	TGTGCCAGCAGTTACCCCGGGACTACAGAGCAGTTCTTC	CASSYPGTTEQFF
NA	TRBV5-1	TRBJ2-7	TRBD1	TGCGCCAGCAGGGACCGGGACAGGGACTCCTACGAGCAGTACTTC	CASRDRDRDSYEQYF
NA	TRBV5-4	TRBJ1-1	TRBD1	TGTGCCTGGTCCGAGGCAGGGGGGACTGAAGCTTTCTTT	CAWSEAGGTEAFF
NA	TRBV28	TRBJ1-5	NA	TGTGCCAGCAGCCAGACTCGGCCCCAGCATTTT	CASSQTRPQHF
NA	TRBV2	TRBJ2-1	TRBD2	TGTGCCAGCAGTGACGAGCGACTAGCGGGGTTGGGGGATGAGCAGTTCTTC	CASSDERLAGLGDEQFF
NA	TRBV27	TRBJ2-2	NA	TGTGCCAGCACCCCGATACGCGGGGAGGAGCTGTTTTTT	CASTPIRGEELFF
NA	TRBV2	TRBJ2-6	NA	TGTGCCAGCAGTGAGACAGGGAGGAGATTAACTGGGGCCAACGTCCTGACTTTC	CASSETGRRLTGANVLTF
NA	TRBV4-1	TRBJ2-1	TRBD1	TGCGCCAGCAGCCAAACCCCGGGACAGAACACCAATGAGCAGTTCTTC	CASSQTPGQNTNEQFF
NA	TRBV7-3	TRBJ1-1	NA	TGTGCCAGCAGCTTACTGGGAGGAGGGAACACTGAAGCTTTCTTT	CASSLLGGGNTEAFF
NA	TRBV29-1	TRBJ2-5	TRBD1	TGCAGCGTTGATGGACAGGCGGAGACCCAGTACTTC	CSVDGQAETQYF
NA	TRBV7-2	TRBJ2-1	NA	TGTGCCAGCAGCCTCTCTCCAGGGAGGTCCTACAATGAGCAGTTCTTC	CASSLSPGRSYNEQFF